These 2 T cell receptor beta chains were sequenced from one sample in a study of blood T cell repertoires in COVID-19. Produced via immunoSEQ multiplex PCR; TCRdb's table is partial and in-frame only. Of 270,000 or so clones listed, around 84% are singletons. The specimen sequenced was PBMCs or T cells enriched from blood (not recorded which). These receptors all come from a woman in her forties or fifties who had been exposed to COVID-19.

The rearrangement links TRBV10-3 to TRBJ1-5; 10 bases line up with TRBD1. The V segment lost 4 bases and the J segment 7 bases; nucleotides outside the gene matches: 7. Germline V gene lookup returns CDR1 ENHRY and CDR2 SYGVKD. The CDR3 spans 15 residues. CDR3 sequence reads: CAISATGGSGQPQHF. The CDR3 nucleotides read TGTGCCATCAGTGCGACAGGGGGCTCCGGGCAGCCCCAGCATTTT.

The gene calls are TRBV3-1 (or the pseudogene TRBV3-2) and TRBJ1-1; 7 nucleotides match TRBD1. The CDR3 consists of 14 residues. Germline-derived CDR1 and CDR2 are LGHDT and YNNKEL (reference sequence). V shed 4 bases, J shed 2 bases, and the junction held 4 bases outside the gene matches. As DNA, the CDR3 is TGTGCCAGCAGCCGAGGGACAGCCAACACTGAAGCTTTCTTT. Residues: CASSRGTANTEAFF.